This TCR beta chain is from a study of blood T cell repertoires in COVID-19. As for the study in general: Both acute and convalescent COVID-19 samples were obtained from the United States, Italy and Spain. PBMCs, B-cell-depleted T cells, or T cells were the source of the cDNA or gDNA that made up the material.

The CDR3 has 17 residues. Trimming at V came to 5 bases and at J to 1 base, leaving 8 bases not matched to a gene. CDR1 LGHDT and CDR2 YNNKEL come from the germline V gene (reference sequence). In the original processing: Researchers report that nucleated cell counts were estimated from reference gene primer amplification. Clones were sequenced by immunoSEQ multiplex PCR, and TCRdb holds only the in-frame ones, with some missing. D and trimming were read from the DNA, whereas the V and J calls and clone size are those reported in that table. The repertoire has some 120,000 clones, around 74% of them found once; the top ten carry approximately 6%.

V is TRBV3-1 (or the pseudogene TRBV3-2) and J is TRBJ2-3, with 11 bases identical to TRBD2. The clonotype was recovered from an elderly man with COVID-19, enrolled during active disease. Sequenced sample: peripheral blood. For the CDR3, the DNA is TGTGCCAGCAGCGGATATACGGGACTAGCGGGCACAGATACGCAGTATTTT. Amino acids: CASSGYTGLAGTDTQYF.